This T cell receptor (beta chain) was captured by sequencing in a study of T cell responses to AZD1222 COVID-19 vaccine. This clone was seen a few times. Its specificity is unknown. Study-level points and caveats: Only five or six individuals given AZD1222 were seropositive at baseline. Regions 160-218 and 743-854 held dominance among vaccine-associated CD4 TCRs, which spanned spike. In a largely white British group with more females than males, clonal diversity was possibly underestimated. The peak T cell response came first, and repertoires were sampled only after it.

This table comes from immunoSEQ multiplex PCR, and its TCRdb copy is limited to in-frame clones, with some not included. The sample contains roughly 42,000 clones, 88% of which appear only once. The receptor was derived from an adult who received the MenACWY meningococcal vaccine as a control. Sample: peripheral blood, taken 28 days after the second dose of the MenACWY control vaccine.

The DNA for the CDR3 is TGTGCCAGCAGTTACTCGGTCTCCTCCTACGAGCAGTACTTC. Its protein is CASSYSVSSYEQYF. The V gene is TRBV6-5, the J gene TRBJ2-7; D gene ambiguous. V lost 0 bases to trimming and J lost 0 bases, with 6 bases between them. CDR1 and CDR2 (germline): MNHEY, SVGAGI. The CDR3 covers 14 residues.